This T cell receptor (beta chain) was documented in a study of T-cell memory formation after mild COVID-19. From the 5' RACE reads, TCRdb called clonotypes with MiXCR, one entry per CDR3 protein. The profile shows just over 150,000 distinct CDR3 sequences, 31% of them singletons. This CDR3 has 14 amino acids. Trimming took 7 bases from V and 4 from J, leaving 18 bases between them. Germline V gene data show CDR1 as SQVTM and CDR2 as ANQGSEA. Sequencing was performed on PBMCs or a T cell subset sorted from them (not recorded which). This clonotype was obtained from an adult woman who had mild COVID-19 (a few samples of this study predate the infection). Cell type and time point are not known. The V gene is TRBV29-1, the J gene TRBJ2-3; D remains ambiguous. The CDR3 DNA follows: TGCAGCGCCATCCGGGCCCATGGGGCAGATACGCAGTATTTT. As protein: CSAIRAHGADTQYF.